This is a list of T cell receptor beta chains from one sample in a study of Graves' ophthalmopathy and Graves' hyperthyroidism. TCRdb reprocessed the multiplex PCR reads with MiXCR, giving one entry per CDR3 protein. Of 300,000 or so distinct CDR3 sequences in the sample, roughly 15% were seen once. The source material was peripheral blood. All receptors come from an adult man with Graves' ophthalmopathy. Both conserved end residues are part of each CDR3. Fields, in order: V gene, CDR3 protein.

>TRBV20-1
CSAGGLRSGYEQYF
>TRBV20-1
CSASFDGRSNQPQHF
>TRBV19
CASSGLAMEAQYF
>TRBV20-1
CSAGGRVNTEAFF
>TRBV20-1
CSARKTGVVYEQYF
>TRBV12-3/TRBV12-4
CASSFRPPGTEAFF
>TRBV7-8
CASSSGTSGPYEQYF
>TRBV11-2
CASSPPTGRETQYF
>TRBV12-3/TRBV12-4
CASSARTRYNYGYTF
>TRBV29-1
CSVSDRYNSYEQYF
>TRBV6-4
CASKDSYLETQYF
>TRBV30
CACQRKTEAFF
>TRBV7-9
CASSQAGGPGEQYF
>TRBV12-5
CASGVRGEETQYF
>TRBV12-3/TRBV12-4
CASSPRHSSYEQYF
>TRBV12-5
CASGLQYGAGGQNEQYF
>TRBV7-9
CASSYSGGASYEQYF
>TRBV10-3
CAISESSGRAFEQYF
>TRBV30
CAWRAQGNYGYTF
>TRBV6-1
CASSRGVTGGEAFF
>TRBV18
CASSTGLRGEAFF
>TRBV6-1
CASSEPAGYSNQPQHF
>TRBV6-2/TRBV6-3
CASSKRTSGASYEQYF
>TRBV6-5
CASSYSSRRPNTEAFF
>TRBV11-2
CASSLESVSNNYGYTF
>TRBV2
CASSRDSPRGYTF
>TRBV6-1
CASSARGLAGGETQYF
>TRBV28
CASSSAAYGYTF
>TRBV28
CARASGRKETQYF
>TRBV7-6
CASSGVESGLEQYF
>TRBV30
CAWSVGGTYEASGSKNIQYF
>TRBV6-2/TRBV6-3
CASSQRTGFDQPQHF
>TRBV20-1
CSAQRDRGSKNIQYF
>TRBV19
CASSISGPSSYEQYF
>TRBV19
CASRRDPGLGDYGYTF
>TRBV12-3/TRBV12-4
CASTGQINQPQHF
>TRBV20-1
CSLGGWGEETQYF
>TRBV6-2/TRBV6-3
CASSWTGLETQYF
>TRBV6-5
CASSYGQGSAYEQYF
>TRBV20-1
CSARVSLQETQYF
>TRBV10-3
CAISESKGELNTEAFF
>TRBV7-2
CASSLDAGTTYEQYF
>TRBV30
CALHRGVEAFF
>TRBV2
CAGAGTGAYEQYF
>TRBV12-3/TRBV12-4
CASSPTTSERETQYF
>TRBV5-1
CASSLAQGTRETQYF
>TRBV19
CASSSGGVTSREQYF
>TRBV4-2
CASSQVGTAGEQYF
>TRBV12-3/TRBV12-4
CASRFTEGGEAFF
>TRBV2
CASSELAGGFTEAFF
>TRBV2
CASSENQGGFWDPAGELFF
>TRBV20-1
CSARDNVKGGQHF
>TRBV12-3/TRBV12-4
CASSFGQGNQPQHF
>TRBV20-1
CSAPLGGKAFF
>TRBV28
CASSGVDTQYF